A single sample is the source of the 22 T cell receptor beta chains below, sequenced in a study of PD-1 blockade in classical Hodgkin lymphoma. Exposure to brentuximab vedotin varied, and each patient had relapsed following autologous stem cell transplantation. Clones were read by immunoSEQ multiplex PCR, and TCRdb kept only the in-frame ones, dropping some. The data hold 150,000 or so clones, with approximately 81% observed a single time. The material sequenced was peripheral blood mononuclear cells (PBMCs), taken before the second cycle of nivolumab. The receptors shown here come from a human donor with classical Hodgkin lymphoma.

This sequence joins TRBV19 and TRBJ2-7; 10 bases agree with TRBD1. The length of the CDR3 is 15 residues. Trimming removed 6 bases from V and 3 bases from J; junction bases left unmatched: 8. The germline CDR1 and CDR2 sequences are LNHDA and SQIVND (reference sequence). The CDR3 region is CASRNSGTGVYEQYF. The DNA of the CDR3 is TGTGCCAGTAGAAATTCCGGGACAGGGGTCTACGAGCAGTACTTC.

In DNA form, the CDR3 reads TGTGCCAGCTCACCATCACAGGGTATTCACGGGTTCTTC. It codes for CASSPSQGIHGFF. The rearrangement links TRBV18 to TRBJ2-1, with TRBD1 as a possible D gene (6 bases). Trimming cost V 2 bases and J 15 bases, with 17 bases left between them. Germline V gene data show CDR1 as KGHSH and CDR2 as LQKENI. The CDR3 covers 13 residues.

The chain combines TRBV28 with TRBJ2-7; D remains unclear. The germline CDR1 and CDR2 sequences are MDHEN and SYDVKM. Trimming removed 1 base from V and 0 bases from J, with 1 base in between. The CDR3 length is 12 residues. The CDR3 nucleotides are TGTGCCAGCAGTTTATTCTCCTACGAGCAGTACTTC. It is translated as CASSLFSYEQYF.

This chain links TRBV28 with TRBJ2-2; the D gene is possibly TRBD1 (8 bases). V was trimmed by 8 bases and J by 5 bases, leaving 12 bases between them. This CDR3 spans 13 amino acids. CDR1 is MDHEN, CDR2 SYDVKM, per germline. The CDR3 loop reads CASDRGGTGELFF. In DNA form, the CDR3 reads TGTGCCAGCGACAGGGGAGGGACCGGGGAGCTGTTTTTT.

This rearrangement joins TRBV5-8 to TRBJ2-3, with no clear D. This CDR3 region has 14 residues. V lost 4 bases, J lost 4 bases, and 13 bases lay in between. Germline CDR1 reads SGHTS; CDR2 reads YDEGEE. The CDR3 sequence: CASSLGPLADTQYF. The CDR3 DNA follows: TGTGCCAGCAGCCTCGGACCGTTAGCAGATACGCAGTATTTT.

The chain links TRBV7-9 to TRBJ1-2; no firm D call. Germline CDR1 is SEHNR and CDR2 is FQNEAQ (reference sequence). This CDR3 comprises 13 residues. Trimming cost V 1 base and J 8 bases, with 11 bases left between them. The CDR3 DNA is TGTGCCAGCAGCTTAGAGGGCAGGCGCGGCTACACCTTC. Amino acid sequence: CASSLEGRRGYTF.

Only a few counts were recorded for this clone. The chain is built from TRBV5-1 and TRBJ2-6; D is unclear. Looked up from germline, CDR1 is SGHRS and CDR2 is YFSETQ. This CDR3 contains 17 residues. Trimming pared 4 bases from V and 0 bases from J, leaving 14 bases between. The CDR3 reads CASSLPPRPSGANVLTF. Written as DNA, the CDR3 is TGCGCCAGCAGCCTCCCCCCAAGACCCTCTGGGGCCAACGTCCTGACTTTC.

The genes are TRBV10-3 and TRBJ2-3, with 15 bases fitting TRBD2. Germline trimming cut 4 bases from V and 1 base from J; bases unmatched to any gene: 0. The germline CDR1 and CDR2 sequences are ENHRY and SYGVKD. This CDR3 region has 16 residues. CDR3 amino acids: CAISGTSGGGTDTQYF. CDR3 DNA: TGTGCCATCAGTGGGACTAGCGGGGGGGGCACAGATACGCAGTATTTT.

CDR3 region: CASSSSVLLTGVTETQYF. The DNA of the CDR3 is TGTGCCAGCAGCTCCTCCGTACTTTTGACAGGGGTAACAGAGACCCAGTACTTC. The gene calls are TRBV11-3 and TRBJ2-5; TRBD1 aligns across 8 bases. Germline V lookup: CDR1 SGHNT, CDR2 YENEEA. The CDR3 has 18 residues. Trimming removed 4 bases from V and 4 bases from J; junction bases left unmatched: 17.

This chain uses TRBV19 with TRBJ2-1; 12 bases align to TRBD2. The CDR3 runs to 15 residues. Germline loops: CDR1 LNHDA, CDR2 SQIVND (reference sequence). The V gene end was trimmed by 7 bases and the J gene end by 9 bases; junction bases not matched to a gene: 10. The chain's CDR3 is CASTPLAGGFVEQFF. The CDR3 coding sequence is TGTGCCAGTACTCCACTAGCGGGGGGATTTGTTGAGCAGTTCTTC.

V usage is TRBV7-2 and J usage is TRBJ2-3, with TRBD1 identical over 10 bases. The CDR3 runs to 15 residues. The germline V gene has CDR1 SGHTA and CDR2 FQGNSA. V was pared by 4 bases and J by 4 bases, with 5 bases of the junction left unmatched. Written as DNA, the CDR3 is TGTGCCAGCAGCTCATCCGGGACAGGGGCAGATACGCAGTATTTT. Its protein is CASSSSGTGADTQYF.

This clone was found once. The chain couples TRBV19 to TRBJ1-2, with TRBD1 matching 8 bases. This CDR3 contains 12 residues. V trimming: 4 bases; J trimming: 6 bases; junction bases outside the gene matches: 1. Germline assignment: CDR1 LNHDA and CDR2 SQIVND (reference sequence). The CDR3 here is CASSKQGDGYTF. CDR3 DNA: TGTGCCAGTAGTAAACAGGGGGATGGCTACACCTTC.

The chain recombines TRBV19 with TRBJ2-3; maybe TRBD1 (5 bases). The CDR3 spans 13 residues. Germline CDR1 is LNHDA and CDR2 is SQIVND (reference sequence). Trimming shortened V by 4 bases and J by 2 bases, and 7 bases separated the two germline ends. The CDR3 is CASSTDNTDTQYF. The CDR3 coding sequence is TGTGCCAGTAGTACGGACAACACAGATACGCAGTATTTT.

This chain links TRBV2 with TRBJ1-5; possible D gene TRBD1, 5 bases. The CDR3 consists of 15 residues. Trimming removed 1 base from V and 0 bases from J, with 7 bases in between. Germline assignment: CDR1 SNHLY and CDR2 FYNNEI. The CDR3 region is CASSEETDSNQPQHF. The CDR3 region has the DNA TGTGCCAGCAGTGAAGAGACAGATAGCAATCAGCCCCAGCATTTT.

The chain recombines TRBV12-2 with TRBJ2-7; TRBD1 is taken as the D call from the table, unchecked against the DNA. TRBV12-2 is given as a pseudogene. The CDR3 spans 15 residues. The CDR3 sequence: CASRLEPGTGNEQYF. DNA for the CDR3: TGTGCAAGTCGCTTAGAGCCCGGGACAGGGAACGAGCAGTACTTC.

CDR3 in amino acids: CASNSGTSGQETQYF. The CDR3, as DNA: TGTGCCTCAAATTCCGGGACTAGCGGCCAAGAGACCCAGTACTTC. V and J are TRBV11-2 and TRBJ2-5; 11 nucleotides align to TRBD2. The CDR3 length is 15 residues. CDR1 SGHAT and CDR2 FQNNGV come from the germline V gene. J was trimmed by 1 base and V by 11 bases; bases with no gene match: 9.

CDR3 protein: CAITGGPGGAYEQYF. CDR3 nucleotide sequence: TGTGCCATCACGGGGGGCCCAGGGGGAGCCTACGAGCAGTACTTC. This chain links TRBV10-3 with TRBJ2-7, with D perhaps assigned TRBD1 or TRBD2 (7 bases each). V was clipped by 7 bases and J by 2 bases, with 18 bases between them. The CDR3 is 15 residues long. Germline assignment: CDR1 ENHRY and CDR2 SYGVKD.

The rearrangement joins TRBV28 to TRBJ1-5; D perhaps matches TRBD1 (5 bases). V shed 6 bases and J shed 3 bases, with 15 bases lying between them. Germline V CDR1 and CDR2: MDHEN, SYDVKM. The CDR3 has 15 amino acids. As DNA, the CDR3 is TGTGCCAGCAGGACCGAGGGGATACACAATCAGCCCCAGCATTTT. This sequence encodes CASRTEGIHNQPQHF. The entire variable domain, with the rest obtained from reference TRBV28 and TRBJ1-5, is as follows: DVKVTQSSRYLVKRTGEKVFLECVQDMDHENMFWYRQDPGLGLRLIYFSYDVKMKEKGDIPEGYSVSREKKERFSLILESASTNQTSMYLCASRTEGIHNQPQHFGDGTRLSIL.

The chain couples TRBV6-5 to TRBJ1-3; D is undetermined. This CDR3 has 14 amino acids. Germline V gene lookup returns CDR1 MNHEY and CDR2 SVGAGI. Trimming cost V 4 bases and J 4 bases, with 11 bases left between them. The CDR3 nucleotides read TGTGCCAGCAGTTTCTCGGCGACGGGAAACACCATATATTTT. Translation: CASSFSATGNTIYF.

The J gene is TRBJ2-5, the V gene TRBV11-2; 8 nucleotides align to TRBD2. Germline V gene lookup returns CDR1 SGHAT and CDR2 FQNNGV. This CDR3 contains 16 residues. V lost 5 bases, J lost 2 bases, and 10 bases stayed unmatched. The DNA of the CDR3 is TGTGCCAGCAGCATTGGACTAGCCATGAGGCAAGAGACCCAGTACTTC. The encoded protein is CASSIGLAMRQETQYF.

V gene TRBV5-1 combines with J gene TRBJ1-4; D unclear. The CDR3 has 14 residues. Trimming pared 5 bases from V and 0 bases from J, leaving 8 bases between. Germline values: CDR1 SGHRS, CDR2 YFSETQ. The CDR3 here is CASRQLATNEKLFF. CDR3 DNA: TGCGCCAGCAGGCAACTTGCAACTAATGAAAAACTGTTTTTT.

The chain has TRBV11-2 and TRBJ2-5; D gene unclear. The V and J ends lost 5 bases and 5 bases respectively, with 12 bases between them. The CDR3 loop spans 13 amino acids. Germline CDR1 SGHAT, CDR2 FQNNGV. CDR3 protein: CASSRAPTETQYF. The CDR3, as DNA: TGTGCCAGCAGCCGGGCCCCAACGGAGACCCAGTACTTC.